Ten or more counts support the clone carrying this T cell receptor beta chain. The antigen is undetermined. This CDR3 has 13 residues. V lost 4 bases, J lost 0 bases, and 8 bases lay in between. The V gene's germline CDR1 is SGDLS and CDR2 YYNGEE. The data originate from a study of T-cell reconstitution after alpha-beta-depleted transplantation in children. Unique molecular identifiers were incorporated into the prepared TCRbeta library. TCRdb re-called the PCR reads through MiXCR, storing one row per CDR3 protein. The sample has about 830,000 distinct CDR3 sequences, about 16% seen once. Study findings and constraints: Some patients owed their high day-60 TCRbeta diversity to surviving recipient T cells and thymic progenitors.

The sequencing here drew on PBMCs, mostly from graft donor cells, taken 360 days after TCRalphabeta/CD19-depleted stem cell transplant. This chain uses TRBV9 with TRBJ2-7, with D unresolved. The receptor comes from a male patient younger than 18 who had a stem cell transplant for acute lymphoblastic leukemia, so the T cells may come from the graft donor. The CDR3 is CASSPQNSYEQYF. CDR3 bases: TGTGCCAGCAGCCCCCAGAACTCCTACGAGCAGTACTTC.